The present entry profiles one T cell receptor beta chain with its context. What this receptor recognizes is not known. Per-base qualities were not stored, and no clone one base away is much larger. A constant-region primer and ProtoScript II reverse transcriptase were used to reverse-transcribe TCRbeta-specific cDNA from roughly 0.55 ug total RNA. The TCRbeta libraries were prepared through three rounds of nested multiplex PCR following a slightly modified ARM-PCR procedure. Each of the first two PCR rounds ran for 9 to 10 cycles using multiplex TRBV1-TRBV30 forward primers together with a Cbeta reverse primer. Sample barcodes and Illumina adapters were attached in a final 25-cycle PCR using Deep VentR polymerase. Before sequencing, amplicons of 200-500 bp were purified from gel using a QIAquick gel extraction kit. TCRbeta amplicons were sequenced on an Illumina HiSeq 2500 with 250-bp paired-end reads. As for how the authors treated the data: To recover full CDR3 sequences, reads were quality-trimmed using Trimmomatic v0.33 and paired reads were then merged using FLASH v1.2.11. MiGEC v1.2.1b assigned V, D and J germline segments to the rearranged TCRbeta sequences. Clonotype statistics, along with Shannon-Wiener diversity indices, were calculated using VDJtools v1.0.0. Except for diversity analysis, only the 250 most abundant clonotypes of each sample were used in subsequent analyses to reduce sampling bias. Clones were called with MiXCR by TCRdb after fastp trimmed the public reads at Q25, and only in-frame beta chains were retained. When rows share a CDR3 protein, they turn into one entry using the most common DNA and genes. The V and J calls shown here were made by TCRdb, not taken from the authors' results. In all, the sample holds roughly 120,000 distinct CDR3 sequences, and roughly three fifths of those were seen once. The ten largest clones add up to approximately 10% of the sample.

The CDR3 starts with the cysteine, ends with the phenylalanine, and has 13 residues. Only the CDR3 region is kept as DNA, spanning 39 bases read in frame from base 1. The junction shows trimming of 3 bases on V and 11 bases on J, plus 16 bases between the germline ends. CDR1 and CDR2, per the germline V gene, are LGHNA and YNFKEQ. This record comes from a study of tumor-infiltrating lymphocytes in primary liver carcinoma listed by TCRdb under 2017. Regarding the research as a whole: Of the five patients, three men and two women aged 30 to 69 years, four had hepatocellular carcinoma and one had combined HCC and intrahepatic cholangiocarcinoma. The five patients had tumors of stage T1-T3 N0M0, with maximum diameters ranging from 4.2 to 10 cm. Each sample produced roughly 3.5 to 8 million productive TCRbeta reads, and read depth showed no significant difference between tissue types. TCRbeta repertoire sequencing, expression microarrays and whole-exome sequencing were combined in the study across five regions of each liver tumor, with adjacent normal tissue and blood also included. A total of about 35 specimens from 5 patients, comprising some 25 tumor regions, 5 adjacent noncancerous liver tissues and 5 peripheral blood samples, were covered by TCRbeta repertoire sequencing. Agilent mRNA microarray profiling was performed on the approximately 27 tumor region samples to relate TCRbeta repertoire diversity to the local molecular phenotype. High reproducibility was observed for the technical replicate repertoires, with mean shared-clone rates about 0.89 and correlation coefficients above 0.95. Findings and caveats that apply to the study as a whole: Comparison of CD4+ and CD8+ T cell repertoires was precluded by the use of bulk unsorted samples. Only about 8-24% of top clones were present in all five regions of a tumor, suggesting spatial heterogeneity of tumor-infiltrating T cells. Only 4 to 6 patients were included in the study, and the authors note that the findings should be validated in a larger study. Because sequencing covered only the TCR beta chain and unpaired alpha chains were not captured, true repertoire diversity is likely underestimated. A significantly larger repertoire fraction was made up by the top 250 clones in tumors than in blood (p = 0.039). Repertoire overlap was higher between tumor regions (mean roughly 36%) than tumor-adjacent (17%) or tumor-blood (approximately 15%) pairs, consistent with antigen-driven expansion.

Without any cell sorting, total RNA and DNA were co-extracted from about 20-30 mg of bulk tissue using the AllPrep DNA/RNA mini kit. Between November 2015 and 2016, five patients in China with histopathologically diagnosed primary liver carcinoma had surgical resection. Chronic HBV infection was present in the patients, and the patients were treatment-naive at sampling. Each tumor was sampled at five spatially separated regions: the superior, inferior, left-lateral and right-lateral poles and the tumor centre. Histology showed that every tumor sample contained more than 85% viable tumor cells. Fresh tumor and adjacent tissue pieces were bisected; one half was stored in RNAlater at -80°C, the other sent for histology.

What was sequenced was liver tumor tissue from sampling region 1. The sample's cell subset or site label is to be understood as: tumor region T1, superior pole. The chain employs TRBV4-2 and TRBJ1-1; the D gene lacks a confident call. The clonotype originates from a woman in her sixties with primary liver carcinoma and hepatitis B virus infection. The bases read TGTGCCAGCAGCCAGCCAGAAAGAGCAGATGCTTTCTTT. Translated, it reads CASSQPERADAFF.